One and the same sample provided the 3 T cell receptor beta chains below, sequenced in a study of glioma-infiltrating T cells after dendritic cell vaccination. Libraries were prepared by immunoSEQ multiplex PCR; TCRdb keeps only in-frame clonotypes and omits some of them. The sample carries tens of thousands of clones, approximately 80% recorded once. The sample consisted of blood, taken before dendritic cell vaccination. These receptors were taken from a human donor with glioblastoma.

This clone was found a few times. The chain links TRBV6-1 to TRBJ1-2; D is undetermined. The germline V gene encodes CDR1 MNHNS and CDR2 SASEGT. V lost 4 bases and J 6 bases, leaving 9 bases between the germline ends. This CDR3 has 12 amino acids. The CDR3 nucleotides are TGTGCCAGCAGTGGAGGGTGGGATGGCTACACCTTC. Translating it yields CASSGGWDGYTF.

V and J are TRBV6-1 and TRBJ2-5, with TRBD1 as a possible D gene (7 bases). CDR3 length equals 17 residues. Trimming took off 2 bases at V and 4 bases at J, with 20 bases between the two ends. Germline CDR1 and CDR2: MNHNS and SASEGT. Here the CDR3 DNA reads TGTGCCAGCAGTGAAAGGGGGGCAGGGGGTTTAGGAGAGACCCAGTACTTC. Its protein product is CASSERGAGGLGETQYF.

This chain uses TRBV11-2 with TRBJ1-3; 8 nucleotides agree with TRBD1. Trimming took 5 bases from V and 4 from J; bases not matched to a gene: 10. Looked up from germline, CDR1 is SGHAT and CDR2 is FQNNGV. CDR3 length: 16 amino acids. The CDR3 nucleotides read TGTGCCAGCAGCCGAATCCAGGGGGCGGGAGGAAACACCATATATTTT. Protein sequence: CASSRIQGAGGNTIYF.